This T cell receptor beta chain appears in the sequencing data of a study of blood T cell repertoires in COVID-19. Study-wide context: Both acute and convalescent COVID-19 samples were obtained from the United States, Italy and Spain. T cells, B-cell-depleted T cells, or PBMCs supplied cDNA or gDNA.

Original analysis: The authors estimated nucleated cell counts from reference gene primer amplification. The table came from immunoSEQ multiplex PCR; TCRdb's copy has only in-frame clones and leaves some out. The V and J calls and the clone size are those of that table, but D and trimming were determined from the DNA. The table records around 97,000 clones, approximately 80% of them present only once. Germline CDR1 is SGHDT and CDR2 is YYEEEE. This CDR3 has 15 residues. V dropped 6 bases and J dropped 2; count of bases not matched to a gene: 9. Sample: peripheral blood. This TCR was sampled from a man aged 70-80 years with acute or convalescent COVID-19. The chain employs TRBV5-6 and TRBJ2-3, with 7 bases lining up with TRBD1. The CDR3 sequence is CASNGQVQNTDTQYF. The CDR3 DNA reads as TGTGCCAGCAACGGACAGGTGCAAAACACAGATACGCAGTATTTT.